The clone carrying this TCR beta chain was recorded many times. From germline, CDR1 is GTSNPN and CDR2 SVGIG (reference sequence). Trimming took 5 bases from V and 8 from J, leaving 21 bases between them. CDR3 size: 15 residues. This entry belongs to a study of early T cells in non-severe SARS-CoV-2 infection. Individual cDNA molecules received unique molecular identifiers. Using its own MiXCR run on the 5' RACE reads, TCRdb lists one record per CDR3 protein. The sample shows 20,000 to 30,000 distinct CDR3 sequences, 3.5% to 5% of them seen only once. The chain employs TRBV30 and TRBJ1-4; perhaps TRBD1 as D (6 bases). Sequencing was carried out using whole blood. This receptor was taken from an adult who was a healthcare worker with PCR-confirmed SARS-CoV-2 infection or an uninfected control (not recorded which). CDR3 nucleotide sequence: TGTGCCTGGCAACGTTCGGGGGCCCTCGGCGAAAAACTGTTTTTT. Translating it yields CAWQRSGALGEKLFF.